The 29 T cell receptor beta chains listed next were all sequenced from one sample in a study of T-cell memory formation after mild COVID-19. Using its own MiXCR run on the 5' RACE reads, TCRdb lists one record per CDR3 protein. The sample lists some 120,000 distinct CDR3 sequences; roughly 15% were seen once. The specimen sequenced was PBMCs or a T cell subset sorted from them (not recorded which). These receptor sequences come from an adult woman who had mild COVID-19 (a few samples of this study predate the infection). Cell type and time point are not known.

This clonotype showed up just a few times. This chain joins TRBV7-2 and TRBJ2-5; the D gene is possibly TRBD2 (5 bases). Looked up from germline, CDR1 is SGHTA and CDR2 is FQGNSA. The CDR3 runs to 16 residues. The germline V and J ends were trimmed by 5 bases and 0 bases, with 16 bases remaining between them. CDR3: CASSPGLAGHQETQYF. The CDR3 nucleotides read TGTGCCAGCAGCCCCGGGCTGGCGGGTCACCAAGAGACCCAGTACTTC. Looking up the rest from reference TRBV7-2 and TRBJ2-5 gives the full variable domain: GAGVSQSPSNKVTEKGKDVELRCDPISGHTALYWYRQSLGQGLEFLIYFQGNSAPDKSGLPSDRFSAERTGGSVSTLTIQRTQQEDSAVYLCASSPGLAGHQETQYFGPGTRLLVL.

This clonotype turned up a few times. The chain has TRBV5-1 and TRBJ2-7; D perhaps matches TRBD1 (6 bases). V was trimmed by 4 bases and J by 6 bases, leaving 20 bases between them. CDR1 and CDR2 (germline): SGHRS, YFSETQ. CDR3 length: 15 amino acids. This chain's CDR3 is CASSRIKQGEGEQYF. As DNA, the CDR3 is TGCGCCAGCAGCCGGATTAAACAGGGAGAGGGCGAGCAGTACTTC.

Many counts were recorded for this clonotype. V is TRBV7-2 and J is TRBJ2-6; unclear D gene. V was shortened by 1 base and J by 0 bases, with 4 bases between the two germline ends. Germline V gene sequence: CDR1 SGHTA, CDR2 FQGNSA. This CDR3 is 15 amino acids long. The chain's CDR3 is CASSLGGSGANVLTF. Here the CDR3 DNA reads TGTGCCAGCAGCTTAGGGGGCTCTGGGGCCAACGTCCTGACTTTC.

This clonotype came up many times. The J gene is TRBJ2-1, the V gene TRBV12-3 or TRBV12-4; 8 nucleotides match TRBD1. This CDR3 region has 15 residues. Trimming at V came to 3 bases and at J to 2 bases, leaving 3 bases not matched to a gene. In DNA form, the CDR3 reads TGTGCCAGCAGTTTGGGACAGGCAACCTACAATGAGCAGTTCTTC. It translates to CASSLGQATYNEQFF.

The genes are TRBV24-1 and TRBJ2-3, with TRBD2 matching over 9 bases. CDR1 and CDR2 (germline): KGHDR, SFDVKD. This CDR3 is built from 15 residues. Unmatched junction bases numbered 4, after V lost 3 bases and J lost 4 bases. CDR3 region: CATSDDRTSADTQYF. The DNA for the CDR3 is TGTGCCACCAGTGATGACAGGACTAGCGCAGATACGCAGTATTTT.

This chain links TRBV6-6 with TRBJ2-7; the D is unclear. The CDR3 extends over 17 amino acids. In germline, CDR1 is MNHNY, CDR2 SVGAGI (reference sequence). V shed 2 bases and J shed 0 bases, with 17 bases lying between them. CDR3 sequence reads: CASSYTSSIRTSYEQYF. CDR3 nucleotide sequence: TGTGCCAGCAGTTACACCTCCTCGATCAGGACCTCCTACGAGCAGTACTTC.

The chain joins TRBV7-8 to TRBJ2-7; 7 bases align to TRBD2. This CDR3 is built from 16 residues. The ends lost 0 bases at V and 4 bases at J; junction bases unmatched: 9. Germline values: CDR1 SGHVS, CDR2 FQNEAQ. The CDR3 spells CASSLARELELYEQYF. The CDR3 DNA follows: TGTGCCAGCAGCTTAGCGCGGGAGCTAGAACTGTACGAGCAGTACTTC.

The rearrangement joins TRBV5-1 to TRBJ2-3; 8 bases map to TRBD1. Trimming cost V 5 bases and J 1 base; bases outside gene matches: 9. The CDR3 covers 16 residues. Germline V CDR1 and CDR2: SGHRS, YFSETQ. The DNA for the CDR3 is TGCGCCAGCAGACCCGGGACAGGTTCACGCACAGATACGCAGTATTTT. Translated: CASRPGTGSRTDTQYF.

This clonotype has a handful of counts. The V call is TRBV12-3 or TRBV12-4, the J call TRBJ2-7; 9 bases map to TRBD2. The CDR3 sequence is 14 residues long. V was pared by 5 bases and J by 8 bases, with 10 bases of the junction left unmatched. CDR3 loop: CASSPGTSPLKQYF. Here the CDR3 DNA reads TGTGCCAGCAGTCCCGGGACTAGCCCTCTTAAGCAGTACTTC.

The chain recombines TRBV27 with TRBJ1-6; 8 positions agree with TRBD1. The CDR3 is made up of 13 amino acids. CDR1 is MNHEY and CDR2 is SMNVEV in the germline V gene (reference sequence). The CDR3 spells CATRTGGNSPLHF. As DNA, the CDR3 is TGTGCTACTAGAACAGGGGGGAATTCACCCCTCCACTTT.

This chain uses TRBV20-1 with TRBJ2-1, with 9 bases that match TRBD2. CDR3 length: 14 amino acids. The ends lost 6 bases at V and 4 bases at J; junction bases unmatched: 7. Germline V gene lookup returns CDR1 DFQATT and CDR2 SNEGSKA (reference sequence). The CDR3 DNA is TGCAGTGCCAGACAGCGGGAGGCATACAATGAGCAGTTCTTC. This sequence encodes CSARQREAYNEQFF.

The chain carries TRBV29-1 and TRBJ2-1; TRBD2 matches at 11 bases. J was trimmed by 12 bases and V by 8 bases; bases with no gene match: 12. In germline, CDR1 is SQVTM, CDR2 ANQGSEA. This CDR3 has 13 residues. CDR3: CSTSGTSGIGQFF. The CDR3 DNA reads TGCAGCACTTCCGGGACTAGCGGCATAGGGCAGTTCTTC.

The chain carries TRBV7-2 and TRBJ1-2; D ambiguous. V was trimmed by 5 bases and J by 4 bases, leaving 17 bases between them. CDR3 length equals 15 residues. Germline-derived CDR1 and CDR2 are SGHTA and FQGNSA. CDR3 sequence reads: CASSLWGSPLYGYTF. Here the CDR3 DNA reads TGTGCCAGCAGCCTATGGGGATCGCCCCTCTATGGCTACACCTTC.

The rearrangement uses TRBV7-9 and TRBJ1-6; D ambiguous. The CDR3 is made up of 15 amino acids. With 4 bases removed from V and 8 bases from J, the gap between germline ends came to 15 bases. Germline CDR1 is SEHNR and CDR2 is FQNEAQ (reference sequence). The CDR3 coding sequence is TGTGCCAGCAGCTCCTCGGACTGGCGGGATTCACCCCTCCACTTT. Residues: CASSSSDWRDSPLHF.

This clonotype was picked up a small number of times. V gene TRBV5-1 combines with J gene TRBJ1-2; D is possibly TRBD1 (6 bases). The CDR3 extends over 16 amino acids. V shed 4 bases and J shed 0 bases, with 16 bases lying between them. Germline V gene data show CDR1 as SGHRS and CDR2 as YFSETQ. DNA of the CDR3: TGCGCCAGCAGCCCTGGACAGACTCTTTCTAACTATGGCTACACCTTC. Translated: CASSPGQTLSNYGYTF.

The genes are TRBV2 and TRBJ2-7; the D gene is possibly TRBD2 (5 bases). The CDR3 spans 15 residues. Germline V CDR1 and CDR2: SNHLY, FYNNEI. V was cut by 8 bases and J by 5 bases, with 22 bases left in between. CDR3 DNA sequence: TGTGCCAGCCTAAGCGGTACGGCCTTGGCCCACGAGCAGTACTTC. It codes for CASLSGTALAHEQYF.

The table lists this clonotype with a few counts. This chain uses TRBV12-3 or TRBV12-4 with TRBJ1-6; D gene ambiguous. The CDR3 covers 13 residues. Trimming left V 5 bases short and J 7 bases short, with 9 bases between. The CDR3 nucleotides are TGTGCCAGCAGTCCTTGGGAGAATTCACCCCTCCACTTT. This sequence encodes CASSPWENSPLHF.

The chain links TRBV29-1 to TRBJ2-5; a weak D match, TRBD2 (6 bases). There are 14 residues in the CDR3. Between the trimmed V and J ends, which lost 4 bases and 2 bases, there was a span of 14 bases. Per germline, CDR1 SQVTM and CDR2 ANQGSEA. The CDR3 DNA is TGCAGCGTTGGGGACTTGGGGCGGCAAGAGACCCAGTACTTC. Residues: CSVGDLGRQETQYF. Full variable domain (rest looked up from reference TRBV29-1 and TRBJ2-5): SAVISQKPSRDICQRGTSLTIQCQVDSQVTMMFWYRQQPGQSLTLIATANQGSEATYESGFVIDKFPISRPNLTFSTLTVSNMSPEDSSIYLCSVGDLGRQETQYFGPGTRLLVL.

This clonotype was seen a few times. V usage is TRBV5-6 and J usage is TRBJ2-7, with D possibly matching TRBD1 (5 bases). The length of the CDR3 is 13 residues. Germline lookup yields CDR1 SGHDT and CDR2 YYEEEE. Trimming cost V 4 bases and J 6 bases, with 14 bases left between them. The CDR3 here is CASSANQGSEQYF. The CDR3 DNA reads TGTGCCAGCAGCGCTAACCAGGGTAGCGAGCAGTACTTC. The full variable domain, its missing parts supplied by reference TRBV5-6 and TRBJ2-7, is DAGVTQSPTHLIKTRGQQVTLRCSPKSGHDTVSWYQQALGQGPQFIFQYYEEEERQRGNFPDRFSGHQFPNYSSELNVNALLLGDSALYLCASSANQGSEQYFGPGTRLTVT.

This clonotype was counted a few times. The rearrangement links TRBV29-1 to TRBJ1-1; a weak D match, TRBD1 (5 bases). V was shortened by 3 bases and J by 4 bases, with 12 bases between the two germline ends. From germline, CDR1 is SQVTM and CDR2 ANQGSEA. The CDR3 runs to 13 residues. In DNA, the CDR3 is TGCAGCGTTGAGAGCTGGGGGGGCACTGAAGCTTTCTTT. Amino acid sequence: CSVESWGGTEAFF.

This clonotype was recorded a few times. V usage is TRBV25-1 and J usage is TRBJ2-6; D not resolved. The V and J ends lost 4 bases and 1 base respectively, with 11 bases between them. Per germline, CDR1 MGHDK and CDR2 SYGVNS. The length of the CDR3 is 16 residues. DNA for the CDR3: TGTGCCAGCAGTGCTCCAAGTTTTTCTGGGGCCAACGTCCTGACTTTC. Translated, it gives CASSAPSFSGANVLTF.

The chain is built from TRBV24-1 and TRBJ1-2; maybe TRBD1 (6 bases). With 6 bases removed from V and 6 bases from J, the gap between germline ends came to 16 bases. There are 14 residues in the CDR3. CDR1 is KGHDR and CDR2 is SFDVKD in the germline V gene. In nucleotides, the CDR3 is TGTGCCACCAGTCCACAGGGAAGATGGAATGGCTACACCTTC. Protein product: CATSPQGRWNGYTF.

The chain employs TRBV27 and TRBJ2-1; no clear D gene. V was shortened by 6 bases and J by 4 bases, with 4 bases between the two germline ends. Germline CDR1 reads MNHEY; CDR2 reads SMNVEV (reference sequence). This CDR3 spans 11 amino acids. CDR3 in amino acids: CASSGYNEQFF. The CDR3 region has the DNA TGTGCCAGCAGCGGTTACAATGAGCAGTTCTTC.

V and J are TRBV6-6 and TRBJ2-7, with 7 bases identical to TRBD2. The CDR3 covers 17 residues. Germline CDR1 reads MNHNY; CDR2 reads SVGAGI (reference sequence). V shed 0 bases, J shed 0 bases, and the junction held 8 bases outside the gene matches. CDR3 sequence: CASSYSQSGGSSYEQYF. The CDR3 DNA sequence: TGTGCCAGCAGTTACTCCCAGTCGGGAGGTTCCTCCTACGAGCAGTACTTC.

The chain is built from TRBV12-3 or TRBV12-4 and TRBJ2-5, with 10 bases aligning to TRBD1. V trimming: 2 bases; J trimming: 8 bases; junction bases outside the gene matches: 11. This CDR3 is built from 16 residues. For the CDR3, the DNA is TGTGCCAGCAGTTTAAGCGGGACAGGGGCCACCCGAACCCAGTACTTC. It translates to CASSLSGTGATRTQYF.

This chain uses TRBV5-1 with TRBJ1-2, with 7 nucleotides matching TRBD1. CDR1 SGHRS and CDR2 YFSETQ come from the germline V gene. The CDR3 loop spans 15 amino acids. V trimming: 0 bases; J trimming: 2 bases; junction bases outside the gene matches: 4. The DNA for the CDR3 is TGCGCCAGCAGCTTGGGGACAGGAATCAACTATGGCTACACCTTC. Its protein is CASSLGTGINYGYTF.

At least ten counts were recorded for this clonotype. The chain carries TRBV30 and TRBJ2-7, with D uncertain. The CDR3 is made up of 11 amino acids. Germline V gene data show CDR1 as GTSNPN and CDR2 as SVGIG (reference sequence). Deletions cut 0 bases from V and 4 bases from J, with 4 bases between. CDR3 protein: CAWSVNYEQYF. Written as DNA, the CDR3 is TGTGCCTGGAGTGTAAATTACGAGCAGTACTTC.

This clonotype turned up a few times. The V gene is TRBV2, the J gene TRBJ2-1, with TRBD2 identical over 7 bases. The CDR3 loop spans 13 amino acids. The J segment lost 8 bases and the V segment lost 7 bases, leaving 8 bases of the junction unmatched. Germline V gene sequence: CDR1 SNHLY, CDR2 FYNNEI. CDR3 in amino acids: CASNLGGLDEQFF. CDR3 coding DNA: TGTGCCAGCAACCTCGGGGGGTTGGATGAGCAGTTCTTC.

J is TRBJ1-1 and V is TRBV5-1; the match to TRBD1 covers 7 bases. V trimming: 0 bases; J trimming: 2 bases; junction bases outside the gene matches: 10. The V gene's germline CDR1 is SGHRS and CDR2 YFSETQ. The CDR3 totals 17 residues. The CDR3 sequence is CASSLVGRQGLNTEAFF. CDR3 DNA: TGCGCCAGCAGCTTGGTAGGGCGACAGGGTTTAAACACTGAAGCTTTCTTT.